Described below is a single T cell receptor (beta chain) sequence and its context. The authors' processing: By means of reference gene primer amplification, nucleated cell counts were estimated. The table came from immunoSEQ multiplex PCR; TCRdb's copy has only in-frame clones and leaves some out. D and trimming were read from the DNA, whereas the V and J calls and clone size are those reported in that table. The data show roughly 100,000 clones, 70% to 90% seen once. The entry originates in a study of blood T cell repertoires in COVID-19. Study details: Sample material is recorded as cDNA or gDNA derived from T cells, B-cell-depleted T cells, or PBMCs.

Specimen: peripheral blood. This receptor was obtained from a human donor in a cohort sampled during active COVID-19.

The CDR3 spells CASSYFGTSVTYEQYF. CDR3 in DNA: TGTGCCAGCAGTTACTTCGGGACTAGCGTAACCTACGAGCAGTACTTC. This rearrangement joins TRBV6-6 to TRBJ2-7; 10 bases line up with TRBD2. CDR1 and CDR2 (germline): MNHNY, SVGAGI (reference sequence). The CDR3 consists of 16 residues. The V and J ends lost 1 base and 2 bases, in that order; junction bases with no gene match: 5.